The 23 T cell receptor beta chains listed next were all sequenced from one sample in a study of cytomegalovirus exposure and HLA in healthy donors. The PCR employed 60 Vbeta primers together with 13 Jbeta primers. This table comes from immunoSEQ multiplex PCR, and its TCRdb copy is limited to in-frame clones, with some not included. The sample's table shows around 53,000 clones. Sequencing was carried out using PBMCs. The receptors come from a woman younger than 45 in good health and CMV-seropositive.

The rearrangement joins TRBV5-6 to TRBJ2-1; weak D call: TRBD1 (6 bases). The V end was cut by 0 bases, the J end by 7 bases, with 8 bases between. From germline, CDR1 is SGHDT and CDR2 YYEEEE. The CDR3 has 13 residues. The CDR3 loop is CASSLARGNEQFF. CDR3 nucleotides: TGTGCCAGCAGCTTGGCAAGGGGGAATGAGCAGTTCTTC.

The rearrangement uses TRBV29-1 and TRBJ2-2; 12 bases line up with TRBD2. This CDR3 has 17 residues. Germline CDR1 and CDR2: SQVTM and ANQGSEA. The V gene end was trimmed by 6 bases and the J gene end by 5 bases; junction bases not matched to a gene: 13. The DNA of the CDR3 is TGCAGCGTAGATCGTCTAGCGGGAGGGCCAGGGACCGGGGAGCTGTTTTTT. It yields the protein CSVDRLAGGPGTGELFF.

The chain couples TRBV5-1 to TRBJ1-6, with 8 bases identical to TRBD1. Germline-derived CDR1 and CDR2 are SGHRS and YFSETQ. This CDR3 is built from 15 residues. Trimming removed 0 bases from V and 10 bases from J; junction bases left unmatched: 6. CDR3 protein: CASSLVGQGRSPLHF. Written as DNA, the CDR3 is TGCGCCAGCAGCTTGGTAGGACAGGGAAGGTCACCCCTCCACTTT.

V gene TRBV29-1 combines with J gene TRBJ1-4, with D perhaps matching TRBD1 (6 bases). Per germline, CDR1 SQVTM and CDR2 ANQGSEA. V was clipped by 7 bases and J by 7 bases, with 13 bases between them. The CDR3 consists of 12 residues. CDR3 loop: CSAKQGAEKLFF. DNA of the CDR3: TGCAGCGCTAAACAGGGTGCTGAAAAACTGTTTTTT.

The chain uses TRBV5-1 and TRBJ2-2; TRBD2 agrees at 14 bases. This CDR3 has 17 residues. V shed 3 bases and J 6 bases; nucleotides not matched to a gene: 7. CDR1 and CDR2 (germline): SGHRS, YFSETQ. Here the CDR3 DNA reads TGCGCCAGCAGCTCGGGACTAGCGGGGGTGATTGCCGGGGAGCTGTTTTTT. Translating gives CASSSGLAGVIAGELFF.

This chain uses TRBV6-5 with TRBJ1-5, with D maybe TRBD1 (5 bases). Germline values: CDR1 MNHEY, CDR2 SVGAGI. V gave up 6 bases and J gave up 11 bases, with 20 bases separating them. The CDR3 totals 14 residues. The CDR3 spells CASSARVQSASQHF. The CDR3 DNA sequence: TGTGCCAGCAGCGCCAGGGTCCAATCTGCGTCCCAGCATTTT.

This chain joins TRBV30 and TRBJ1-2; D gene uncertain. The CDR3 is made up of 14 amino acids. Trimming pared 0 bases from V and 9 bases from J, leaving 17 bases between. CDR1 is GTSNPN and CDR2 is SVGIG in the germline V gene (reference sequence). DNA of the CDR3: TGTGCCTGGAGTGTCGCGCGGGGTTTTAATAGCTACACCTTC. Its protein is CAWSVARGFNSYTF.

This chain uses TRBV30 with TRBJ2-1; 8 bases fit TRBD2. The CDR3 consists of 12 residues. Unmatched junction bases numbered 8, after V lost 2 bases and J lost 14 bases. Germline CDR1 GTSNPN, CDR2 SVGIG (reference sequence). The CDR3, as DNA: TGTGCCTGGAGTACTAGCGGAAAGGTGGAGTTCTTC. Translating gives CAWSTSGKVEFF. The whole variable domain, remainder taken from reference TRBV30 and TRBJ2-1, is SQTIHQWPATLVQPVGSPLSLECTVEGTSNPNLYWYRQAAGRGLQLLFYSVGIGQISSEVPQNLSASRPQDRQFILSSKKLLLSDSGFYLCAWSTSGKVEFFGPGTRLTVL.

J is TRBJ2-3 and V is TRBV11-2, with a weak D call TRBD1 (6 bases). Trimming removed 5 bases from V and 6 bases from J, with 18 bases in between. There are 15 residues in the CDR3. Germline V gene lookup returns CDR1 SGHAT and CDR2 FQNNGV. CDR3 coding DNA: TGTGCCAGCAGCCCCACCGGACAGTCAGTTGATACGCAGTATTTT. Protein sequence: CASSPTGQSVDTQYF.

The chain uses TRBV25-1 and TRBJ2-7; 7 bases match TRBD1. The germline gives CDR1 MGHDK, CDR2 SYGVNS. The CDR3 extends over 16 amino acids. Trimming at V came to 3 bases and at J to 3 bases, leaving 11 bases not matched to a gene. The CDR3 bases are TGTGCCAGCAGTGACCGGGAATGGGACAGAAGCTACGAGCAGTACTTC. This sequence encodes CASSDREWDRSYEQYF.

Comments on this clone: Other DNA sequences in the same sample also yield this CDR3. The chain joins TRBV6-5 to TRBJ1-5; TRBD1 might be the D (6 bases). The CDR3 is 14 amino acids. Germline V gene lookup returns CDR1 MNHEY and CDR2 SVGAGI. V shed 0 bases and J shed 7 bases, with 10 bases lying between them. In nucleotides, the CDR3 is TGTGCCAGCAGTTACTCCAGGGGAGGGCAGCCCCAGCATTTT. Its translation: CASSYSRGGQPQHF.

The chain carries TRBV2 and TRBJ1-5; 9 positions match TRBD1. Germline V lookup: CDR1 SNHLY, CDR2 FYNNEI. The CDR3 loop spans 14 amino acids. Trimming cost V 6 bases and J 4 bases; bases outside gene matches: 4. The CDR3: CASSWTGENQPQHF. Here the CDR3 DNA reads TGTGCCAGCAGCTGGACAGGGGAGAATCAGCCCCAGCATTTT.

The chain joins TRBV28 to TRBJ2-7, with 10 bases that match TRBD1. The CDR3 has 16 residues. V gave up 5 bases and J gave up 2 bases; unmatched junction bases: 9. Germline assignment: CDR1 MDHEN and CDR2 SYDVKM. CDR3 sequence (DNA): TGTGCCAGCAGTCCCCCGGTGGGACAGGGGACCTACGAGCAGTACTTC. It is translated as CASSPPVGQGTYEQYF.

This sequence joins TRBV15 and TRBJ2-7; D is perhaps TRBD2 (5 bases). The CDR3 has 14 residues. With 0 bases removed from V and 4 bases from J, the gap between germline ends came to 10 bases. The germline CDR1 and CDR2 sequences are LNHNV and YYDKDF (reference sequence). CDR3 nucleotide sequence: TGTGCCACCAGCAGAGATGAGGGAGATTACGAGCAGTACTTC. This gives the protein CATSRDEGDYEQYF.

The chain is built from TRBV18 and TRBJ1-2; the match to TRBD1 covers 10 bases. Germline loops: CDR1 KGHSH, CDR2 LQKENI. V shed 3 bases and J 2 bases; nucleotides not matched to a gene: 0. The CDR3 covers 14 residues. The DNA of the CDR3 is TGTGCCAGCTCACCGGGACAGGGGAACTATGGCTACACCTTC. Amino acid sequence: CASSPGQGNYGYTF. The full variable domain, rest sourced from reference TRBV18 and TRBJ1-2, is NAGVMQNPRHLVRRRGQEARLRCSPMKGHSHVYWYRQLPEEGLKFMVYLQKENIIDESGMPKERFSAEFPKEGPSILRIQQVVRGDSAAYFCASSPGQGNYGYTFGSGTRLTVV.

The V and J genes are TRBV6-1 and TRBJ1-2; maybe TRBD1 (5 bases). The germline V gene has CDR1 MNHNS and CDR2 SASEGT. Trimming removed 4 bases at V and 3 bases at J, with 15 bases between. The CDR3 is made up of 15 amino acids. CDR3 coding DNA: TGTGCCAGCAGTGCCTCGTGGGGGGGACACTATGGCTACACCTTC. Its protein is CASSASWGGHYGYTF.

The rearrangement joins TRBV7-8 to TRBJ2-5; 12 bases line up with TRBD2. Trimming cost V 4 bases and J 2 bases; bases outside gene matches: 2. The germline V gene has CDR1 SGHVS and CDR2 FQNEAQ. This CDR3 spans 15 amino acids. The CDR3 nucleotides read TGTGCCAGCAGCTCAGGACTAGCGGGGCAAGAGACCCAGTACTTC. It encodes CASSSGLAGQETQYF.

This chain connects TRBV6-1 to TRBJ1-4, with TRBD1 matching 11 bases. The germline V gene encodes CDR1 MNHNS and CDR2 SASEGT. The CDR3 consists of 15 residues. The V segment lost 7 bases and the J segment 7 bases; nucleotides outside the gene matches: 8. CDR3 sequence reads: CASKTGTGGIEKLFF. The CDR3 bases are TGTGCCAGCAAAACCGGGACAGGGGGGATTGAAAAACTGTTTTTT.

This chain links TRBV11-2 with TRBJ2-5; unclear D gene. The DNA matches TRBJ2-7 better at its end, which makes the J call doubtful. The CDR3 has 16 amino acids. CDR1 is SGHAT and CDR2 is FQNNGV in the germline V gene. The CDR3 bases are TGTGCCAGCAGCCCGGCGATAAGTTCGGTAGACTACGAGCAGTACTTC. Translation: CASSPAISSVDYEQYF.

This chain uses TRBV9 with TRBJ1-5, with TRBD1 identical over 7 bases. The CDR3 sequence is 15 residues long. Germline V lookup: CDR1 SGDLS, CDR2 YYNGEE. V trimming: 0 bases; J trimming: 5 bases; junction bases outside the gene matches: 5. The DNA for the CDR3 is TGTGCCAGCAGCGTAGGGGGGACAGACGATCAGCCCCAGCATTTT. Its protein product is CASSVGGTDDQPQHF.

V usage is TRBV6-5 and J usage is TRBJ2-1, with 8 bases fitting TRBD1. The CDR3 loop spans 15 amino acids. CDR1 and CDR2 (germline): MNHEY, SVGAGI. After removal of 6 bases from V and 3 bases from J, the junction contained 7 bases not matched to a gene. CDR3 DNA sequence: TGTGCCAGCAGGGACCAGGGGGCCGACTACAATGAGCAGTTCTTC. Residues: CASRDQGADYNEQFF.

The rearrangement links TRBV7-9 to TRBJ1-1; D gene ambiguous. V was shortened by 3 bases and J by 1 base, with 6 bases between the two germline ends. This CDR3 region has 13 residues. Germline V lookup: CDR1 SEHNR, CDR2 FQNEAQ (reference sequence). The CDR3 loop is CASSFSGNTEAFF. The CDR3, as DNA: TGTGCCAGCAGCTTTTCAGGGAACACTGAAGCTTTCTTT. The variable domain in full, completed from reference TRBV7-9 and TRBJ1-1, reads DTGVSQNPRHKITKRGQNVTFRCDPISEHNRLYWYRQTLGQGPEFLTYFQNEAQLEKSRLLSDRFSAERPKGSFSTLEIQRTEQGDSAMYLCASSFSGNTEAFFGQGTRLTVV.

DNA of the CDR3: TGTGCCAGCAGCCTTGGTACAGGGGTTACCGGGGAGCTGTTTTTT. Translation: CASSLGTGVTGELFF. V usage is TRBV5-4 and J usage is TRBJ2-2, with TRBD1 matching over 7 bases. With 4 bases clipped from V and 5 bases from J, the junction kept 8 bases outside the gene matches. The CDR3 spans 15 residues. Germline lookup yields CDR1 SGHNT and CDR2 YYREEE (reference sequence).